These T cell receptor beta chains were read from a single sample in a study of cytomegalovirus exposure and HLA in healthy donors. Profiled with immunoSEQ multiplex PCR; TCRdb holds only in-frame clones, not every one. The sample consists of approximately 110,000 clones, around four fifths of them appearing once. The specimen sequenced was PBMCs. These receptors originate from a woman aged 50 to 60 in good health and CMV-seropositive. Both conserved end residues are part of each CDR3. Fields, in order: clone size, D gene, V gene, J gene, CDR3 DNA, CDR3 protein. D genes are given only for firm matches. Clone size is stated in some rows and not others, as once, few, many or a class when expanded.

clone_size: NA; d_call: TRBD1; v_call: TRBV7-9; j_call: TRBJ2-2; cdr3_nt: TGTGCCAGCAGCCTCACCGGGACAGGGGATACCGGGGAGCTGTTTTTT; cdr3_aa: CASSLTGTGDTGELFF
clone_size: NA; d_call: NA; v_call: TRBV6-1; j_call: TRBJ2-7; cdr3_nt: TGTGCCAGCAGTGAACAGGGGGGTTACTACGAGCAGTACTTC; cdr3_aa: CASSEQGGYYEQYF
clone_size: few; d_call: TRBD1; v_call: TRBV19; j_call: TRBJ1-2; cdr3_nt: TGTGCCAGTACTCTGAGGGGACAGGGGTCTGGCTACACCTTC; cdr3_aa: CASTLRGQGSGYTF
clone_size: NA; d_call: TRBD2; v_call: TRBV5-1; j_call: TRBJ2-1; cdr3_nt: TGCGCCAGCAGTGGGACTAGCGAAAGCTCCTACAATGAGCAGTTCTTC; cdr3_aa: CASSGTSESSYNEQFF
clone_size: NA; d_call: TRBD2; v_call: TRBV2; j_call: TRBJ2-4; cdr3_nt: TGTGCCAGCAGACCGGGACTAGCGGGAGCGAGGGGGGACAGTCAGTACTTC; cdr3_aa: CASRPGLAGARGDSQYF
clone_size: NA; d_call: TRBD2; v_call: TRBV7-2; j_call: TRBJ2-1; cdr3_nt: TGTGCCAGCAGCTTAAAAGCGGGAGGGCCTGTTGAGCAGTTCTTC; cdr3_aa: CASSLKAGGPVEQFF
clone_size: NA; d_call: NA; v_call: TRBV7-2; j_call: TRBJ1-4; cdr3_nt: TGTGCCAGCAGCCCTGGACAGCCTGCAACTAATGAAAAACTGTTTTTT; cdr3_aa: CASSPGQPATNEKLFF
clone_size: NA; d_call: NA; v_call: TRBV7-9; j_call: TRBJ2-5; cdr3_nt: TGTTCCAGCAGCTTATCGGCGCGGCTAGAGACCCAGTACTTC; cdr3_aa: CSSSLSARLETQYF
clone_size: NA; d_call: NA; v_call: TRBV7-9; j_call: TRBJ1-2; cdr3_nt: TGTGCCAGCAGCCTAAGGGGAGGTAACTATGGCTACACCTTC; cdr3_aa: CASSLRGGNYGYTF
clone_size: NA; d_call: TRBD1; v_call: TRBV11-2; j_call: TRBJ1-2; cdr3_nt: TGTGCCAGCAGCCCGGGACAGGGGTACAATGGCTACACCTTC; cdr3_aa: CASSPGQGYNGYTF
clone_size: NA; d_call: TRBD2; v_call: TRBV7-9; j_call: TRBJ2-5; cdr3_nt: TGTGCCAGCAGCTTTCCTAGCGGGGCTTTAGAGACCCAGTACTTC; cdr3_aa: CASSFPSGALETQYF
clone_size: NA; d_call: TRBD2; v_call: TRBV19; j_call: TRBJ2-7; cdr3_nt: TGTGCCAGTAGCTGGACTAGCGAGACCTACTACGAGCAGTACTTC; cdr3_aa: CASSWTSETYYEQYF
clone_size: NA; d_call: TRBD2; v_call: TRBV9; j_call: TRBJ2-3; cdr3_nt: TGTGCCAGCAGCGTTTCCGGGACTAGCGGAGATACGCAGTATTTT; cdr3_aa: CASSVSGTSGDTQYF
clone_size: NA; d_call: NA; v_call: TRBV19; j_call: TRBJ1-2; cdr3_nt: TGTGCCAGTAGTACTCGCGACAGGAGCAACGGCTACACCTTC; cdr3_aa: CASSTRDRSNGYTF
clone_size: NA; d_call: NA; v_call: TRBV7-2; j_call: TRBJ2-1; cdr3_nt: TGTGCCAGCAGCCCCGAGTTGGTCAATGAGCAGTTCTTC; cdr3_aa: CASSPELVNEQFF
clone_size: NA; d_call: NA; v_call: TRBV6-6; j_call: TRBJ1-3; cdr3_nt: TGTGCCAGCAGTTACTCGAGTCCGGGCTCTGGAAACACCATATATTTT; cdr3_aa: CASSYSSPGSGNTIYF
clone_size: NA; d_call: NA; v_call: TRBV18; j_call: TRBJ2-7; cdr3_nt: TGTGCCAGCTCACCACAACAGGTAGAGCAGTACTTC; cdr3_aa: CASSPQQVEQYF
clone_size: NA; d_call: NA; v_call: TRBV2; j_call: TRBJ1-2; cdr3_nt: TGTGCCAGCAGAGATTTAGACAGTGGCTACACCTTC; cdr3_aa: CASRDLDSGYTF